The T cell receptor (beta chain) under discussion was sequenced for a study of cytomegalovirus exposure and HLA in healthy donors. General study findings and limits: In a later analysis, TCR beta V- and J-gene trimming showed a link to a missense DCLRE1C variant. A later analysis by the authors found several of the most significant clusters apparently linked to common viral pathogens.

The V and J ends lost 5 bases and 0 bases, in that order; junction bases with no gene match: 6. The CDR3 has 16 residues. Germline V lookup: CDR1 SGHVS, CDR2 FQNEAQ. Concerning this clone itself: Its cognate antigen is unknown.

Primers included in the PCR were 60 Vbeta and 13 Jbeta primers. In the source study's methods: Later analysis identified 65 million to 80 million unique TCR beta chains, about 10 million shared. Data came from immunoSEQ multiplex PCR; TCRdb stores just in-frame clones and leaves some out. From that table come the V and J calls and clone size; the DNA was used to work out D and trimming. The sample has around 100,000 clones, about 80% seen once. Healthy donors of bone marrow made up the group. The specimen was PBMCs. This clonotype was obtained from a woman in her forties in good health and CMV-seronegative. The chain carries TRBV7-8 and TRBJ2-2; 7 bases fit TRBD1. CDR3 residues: CASSRDREPNTGELFF. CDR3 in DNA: TGTGCCAGCAGCCGGGACAGAGAACCGAACACCGGGGAGCTGTTTTTT.